The rows below give T cell receptor beta chains drawn from one sample of a study of cytomegalovirus exposure and HLA in healthy donors. Data came from immunoSEQ multiplex PCR; TCRdb stores just in-frame clones and leaves some out. The sample consists of some 220,000 clones, about 89% of them appearing once. What was sequenced was PBMCs. The receptors stem from a woman aged 18 to 35 in good health and CMV-seronegative. Both conserved end residues are part of each CDR3. The D gene is left open where the match is weak. Only part of the rows carry a size: once, few, many, or a class if the clone is expanded.

TRBD1,-,TRBJ1-1,TRBV5-5,TGTGCCAGCAGCCGGAGCGCAGGGGGGTTTGAAGCTTTCTTT,CASSRSAGGFEAFF
-,-,TRBJ1-1,TRBV11-3,TGTGCCAGCAGCTCAGGACATTCGAACACTGAAGCTTTCTTT,CASSSGHSNTEAFF
TRBD1,-,TRBJ2-5,TRBV27,TGTGCCAGCAGTTTTTTGGGGACAGGCCAAGAGACCCAGTACTTC,CASSFLGTGQETQYF
-,-,TRBJ2-2,TRBV11-3,TGTGCCAGCAGCCCAGGACACTACACCGGGGAGCTGTTTTTT,CASSPGHYTGELFF
TRBD2,-,TRBJ2-1,TRBV9,TGTGCCAGCAGCCCGACTAGCGGGAGATACAATGAGCAGTTCTTC,CASSPTSGRYNEQFF
-,-,TRBJ1-1,TRBV15,TGTGCCACCAGCAACTTTCAATCGGGGGGCACTGAAGCTTTCTTT,CATSNFQSGGTEAFF
TRBD2,-,TRBJ2-7,TRBV13,TGTGCCAGCAGCTTGGGGGGACTAGCGAGCTCCTACGAGCAGTACTTC,CASSLGGLASSYEQYF
TRBD1,-,TRBJ1-4,TRBV7-8,TGTGCCAGCAGGCCGGACAGGGGAGGGGTTGGTAATGAAAAACTGTTTTTT,CASRPDRGGVGNEKLFF
-,-,TRBJ1-4,TRBV4-3,TGCGCCAGCAAAAGGGGGACACAGCGCTCGTCGGTTCATGAAAAACTGTTTTTT,CASKRGTQRSSVHEKLFF
TRBD2,-,TRBJ2-1,TRBV4-3,TGCGCCAGCAGCCATCTCTGGGCAGCGGGGGGAAACAATGAGCAGTTCTTC,CASSHLWAAGGNNEQFF
-,-,TRBJ2-4,TRBV6-1,TGTGCCAGCAGTCCGCCGTGGGCAGGGGAGAACATTCAGTACTTC,CASSPPWAGENIQYF
-,few,TRBJ2-2,TRBV5-1,TGCGCCAGCAGCTTATCCCCAGGTACCGGGGAGCTGTTTTTT,CASSLSPGTGELFF
TRBD2,-,TRBJ2-3,TRBV5-1,TGCGCCAGCAGCAGGGACTACACAGATACGCAGTATTTT,CASSRDYTDTQYF
-,-,TRBJ1-4,TRBV7-6,TGTGCCAGCAGCTTAGGAGGGTCACAGTCGGGGGAAAAACTGTTTTTT,CASSLGGSQSGEKLFF
TRBD2,-,TRBJ2-7,TRBV2,TGTGCCAGCAGATTAGGACTAGCGGGGAACGAGCAGTACTTC,CASRLGLAGNEQYF
TRBD1,-,TRBJ1-6,TRBV2,TGTGCCAGCAGTCGAGACAGGGCCGATTTTTCACCCCTCCACTTT,CASSRDRADFSPLHF
-,-,TRBJ1-4,TRBV6-6,TGTGCCAGCAGCCGCAGCGGTAGAGCAACTAATGAAAAACTGTTTTTT,CASSRSGRATNEKLFF